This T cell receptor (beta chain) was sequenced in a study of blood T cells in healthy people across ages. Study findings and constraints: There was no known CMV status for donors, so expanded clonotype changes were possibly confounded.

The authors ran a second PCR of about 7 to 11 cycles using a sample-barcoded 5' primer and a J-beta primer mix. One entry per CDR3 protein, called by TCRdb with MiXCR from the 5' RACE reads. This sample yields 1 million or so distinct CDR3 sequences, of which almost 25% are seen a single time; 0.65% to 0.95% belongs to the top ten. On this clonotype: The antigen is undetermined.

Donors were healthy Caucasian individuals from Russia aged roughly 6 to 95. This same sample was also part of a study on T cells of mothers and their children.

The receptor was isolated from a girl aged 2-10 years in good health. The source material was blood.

The CDR3 DNA reads as TGCAGCGTTCGACTTTTAGCGAACCAAGAGACCCAGTACTTC. Translation: CSVRLLANQETQYF. The chain is built from TRBV29-1 and TRBJ2-5; possibly TRBD2 for D (5 bases). Germline CDR1 reads SQVTM; CDR2 reads ANQGSEA. With 5 bases removed from V and 0 bases from J, the gap between germline ends came to 13 bases. This CDR3 comprises 14 residues.